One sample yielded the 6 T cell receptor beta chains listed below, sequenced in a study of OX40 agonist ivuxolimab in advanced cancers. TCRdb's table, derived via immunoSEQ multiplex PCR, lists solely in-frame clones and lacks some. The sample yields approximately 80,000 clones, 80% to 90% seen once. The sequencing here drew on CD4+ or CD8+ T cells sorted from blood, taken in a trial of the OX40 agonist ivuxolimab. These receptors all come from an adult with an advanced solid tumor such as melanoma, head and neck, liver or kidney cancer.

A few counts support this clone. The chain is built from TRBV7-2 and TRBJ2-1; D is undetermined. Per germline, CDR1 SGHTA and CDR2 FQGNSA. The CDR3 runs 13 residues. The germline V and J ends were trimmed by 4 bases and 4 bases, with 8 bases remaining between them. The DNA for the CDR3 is TGTGCCAGCAGCTCCTGGAGTTACAATGAGCAGTTCTTC. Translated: CASSSWSYNEQFF.

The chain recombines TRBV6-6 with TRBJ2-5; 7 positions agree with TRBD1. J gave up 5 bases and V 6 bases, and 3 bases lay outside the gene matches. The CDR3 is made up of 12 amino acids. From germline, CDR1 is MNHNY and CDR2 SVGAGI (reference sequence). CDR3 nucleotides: TGTGCCAGCAGACAGGGGAGCGAGACCCAGTACTTC. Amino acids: CASRQGSETQYF.

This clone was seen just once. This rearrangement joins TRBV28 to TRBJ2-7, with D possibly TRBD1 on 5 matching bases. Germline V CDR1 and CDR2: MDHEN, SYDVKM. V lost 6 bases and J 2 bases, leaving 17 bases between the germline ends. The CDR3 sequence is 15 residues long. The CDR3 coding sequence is TGTGCCAGCAGCTACGACAGTGGGTTAGCCTACGAGCAGTACTTC. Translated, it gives CASSYDSGLAYEQYF.

The CDR3 loop is CASSFGQGNTGELFF. The CDR3 DNA reads TGCGCCAGCAGCTTCGGACAGGGGAACACCGGGGAGCTGTTTTTT. The gene calls are TRBV5-1 and TRBJ2-2; TRBD1 matches 8 bases. The CDR3 loop spans 15 amino acids. The V gene end was trimmed by 2 bases and the J gene end by 1 base; junction bases not matched to a gene: 1. Germline V gene sequence: CDR1 SGHRS, CDR2 YFSETQ.

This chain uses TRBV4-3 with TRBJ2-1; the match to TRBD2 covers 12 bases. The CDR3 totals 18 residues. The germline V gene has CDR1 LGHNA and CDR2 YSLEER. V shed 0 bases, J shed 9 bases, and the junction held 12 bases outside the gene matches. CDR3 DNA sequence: TGCGCCAGCAGCCAAGAGCCCCGGACTAGCGGGACTACCGGTGAGCAGTTCTTC. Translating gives CASSQEPRTSGTTGEQFF.

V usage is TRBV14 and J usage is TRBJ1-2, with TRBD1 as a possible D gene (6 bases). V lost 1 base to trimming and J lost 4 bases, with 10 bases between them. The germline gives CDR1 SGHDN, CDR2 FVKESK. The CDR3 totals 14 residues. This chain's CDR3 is CASSQVGTFYGYTF. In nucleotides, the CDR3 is TGTGCCAGCAGCCAAGTGGGGACATTCTATGGCTACACCTTC. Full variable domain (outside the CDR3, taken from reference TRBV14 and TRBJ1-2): EAGVTQFPSHSVIEKGQTVTLRCDPISGHDNLYWYRRVMGKEIKFLLHFVKESKQDESGMPNNRFLAERTGGTYSTLKVQPAELEDSGVYFCASSQVGTFYGYTFGSGTRLTVV.